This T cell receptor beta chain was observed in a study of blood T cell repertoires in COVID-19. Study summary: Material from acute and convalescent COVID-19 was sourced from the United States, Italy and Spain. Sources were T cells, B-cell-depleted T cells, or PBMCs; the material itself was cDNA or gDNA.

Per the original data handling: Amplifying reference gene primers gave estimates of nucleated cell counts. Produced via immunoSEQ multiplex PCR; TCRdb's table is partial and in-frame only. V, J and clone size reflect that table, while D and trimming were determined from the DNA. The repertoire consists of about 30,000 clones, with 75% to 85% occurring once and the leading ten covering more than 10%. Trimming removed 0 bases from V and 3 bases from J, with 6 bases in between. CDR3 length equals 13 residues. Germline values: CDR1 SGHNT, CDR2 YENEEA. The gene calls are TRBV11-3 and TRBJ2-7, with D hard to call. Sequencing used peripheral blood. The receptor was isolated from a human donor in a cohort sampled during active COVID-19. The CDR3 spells CASSLECSYEQYF. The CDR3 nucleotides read TGTGCCAGCAGCTTAGAGTGTAGCTACGAGCAGTACTTC.